This record looks at one T cell receptor beta chain sequence and its context. Its antigen is still unknown. Base-call qualities are not available, and no considerably larger clone is one nucleotide away. The V end loses 0 bases and the J end loses 2 bases, and a stretch of 14 bases separates them. Including cysteine and phenylalanine, the CDR3 has 16 amino acids. CDR3 DNA only is kept here, 48 bases in frame from base 1. Sequences WNHNN (CDR1) and SYGVQD (CDR2) are obtained from the germline V gene (reference sequence). The sample is drawn from a study of T cell repertoires in chronic hepatitis B (dated by TCRdb to about 2019). The library was produced with the immunoSEQ multiplex PCR assay. TCRdb took over this immuneACCESS table, retaining in-frame rearrangements with V and J assigned. Such tables are incomplete; in checked studies, under half of the missing clones stem from an unresolved V gene, and the remainder is unexplained. The sample table holds some 420 clones, of which around 78% were seen once. The ten most abundant clones make up less than 50% of the sample.

The source is a human donor with chronic hepatitis B virus infection. The rearranged segments are TRBV10-1 and TRBJ2-7; the D region may be TRBD1 or TRBD2, each matching 5 bases equally. The sequenced sample was total CD8+ T cells from PBMCs. CDR3 reads: CASSESLGVAAYEQYF. DNA sequence: TGCGCCAGCAGTGAGTCTTTGGGGGTGGCGGCCTACGAGCAGTACTTC.